Each of the 8 T cell receptor beta chains below was sequenced from the same sample in a study of blood T cells in healthy people across ages. A J-beta primer mix and a sample-barcoded 5' primer were used in a second PCR of about 6 to 12 cycles. Each CDR3 protein gets one entry after TCRdb re-called the 5' RACE reads with MiXCR. This table has over 950,000 distinct CDR3 sequences, around two fifths appearing once. The specimen was blood. These TCRs come from a man between 18 and 35 years old in good health.

This clonotype was detected only once. This chain uses TRBV27 with TRBJ2-1; 8 positions match TRBD1. Germline trimming cut 5 bases from V and 4 bases from J; bases unmatched to any gene: 7. In germline, CDR1 is MNHEY, CDR2 SMNVEV (reference sequence). CDR3 length: 15 amino acids. The CDR3 DNA follows: TGTGCCAGCAGTCCCCCGGACAGGGTTTACAATGAGCAGTTCTTC. This encodes CASSPPDRVYNEQFF.

Of note for this clonotype: Since a much larger clone is just one base distant, this may be a read error. V and J are TRBV18 and TRBJ1-1; 7 bases are shared with TRBD1. The V gene's germline CDR1 is KGHSH and CDR2 LQKENI. There are 15 residues in the CDR3. V lost 11 bases and J lost 4; bases outside the gene matches: 16. CDR3 loop: CAARITGQEGTEAFF. CDR3 coding DNA: TGTGCCGCCCGGATAACTGGACAGGAGGGCACTGAAGCTTTCTTT.

This clonotype was observed at least ten times. The chain has TRBV27 and TRBJ2-5; TRBD2 agrees at 15 bases. This CDR3 has 17 residues. V was clipped by 5 bases and J by 6 bases; unmatched bases: 10. The germline V gene has CDR1 MNHEY and CDR2 SMNVEV (reference sequence). This CDR3 reads CASSPGLAGGFVKTQYF. The DNA for the CDR3 is TGTGCCAGCAGTCCGGGACTAGCGGGGGGTTTCGTTAAGACCCAGTACTTC.

The V and J genes are TRBV3-1 and TRBJ1-1, with D possibly being TRBD1 (5 bases). CDR1 and CDR2 from the germline V gene are LGHDT and YNNKEL (reference sequence). This CDR3 comprises 16 residues. The germline V and J ends were trimmed by 4 bases and 1 base, with 16 bases remaining between them. The CDR3 region has the DNA TGTGCCAGCAGCCCCTCCGGGACGATCTGGAACACTGAAGCTTTCTTT. Protein: CASSPSGTIWNTEAFF.

This clonotype occurred many times. The gene calls are TRBV7-2 and TRBJ2-1; no clear D. CDR1 and CDR2 (germline): SGHTA, FQGNSA. The CDR3 loop spans 16 amino acids. V gave up 1 base and J gave up 0 bases, with 10 bases separating them. CDR3 bases: TGTGCCAGCAGCTTAGTGTTCGCAAGCTCCTACAATGAGCAGTTCTTC. Protein: CASSLVFASSYNEQFF.

The CDR3 protein is CSVRTSGAFTDTQYF. Here the CDR3 DNA reads TGCAGCGTCCGGACTAGCGGGGCCTTCACAGATACGCAGTATTTT. V is TRBV29-1 and J is TRBJ2-3; 12 nucleotides agree with TRBD2. V lost 6 bases and J lost 2; bases outside the gene matches: 6. The germline gives CDR1 SQVTM, CDR2 ANQGSEA. The CDR3 totals 15 residues.

Only a few counts were recorded for this clonotype. The genes are TRBV18 and TRBJ2-3; TRBD1 matches at 8 bases. The CDR3 is made up of 15 amino acids. With V trimmed by 6 bases and J by 1 base, 6 bases remained unmatched. In germline, CDR1 is KGHSH, CDR2 LQKENI. The CDR3, as DNA: TGTGCCAGCTCCCCGGGACAGGTCGGCACAGATACGCAGTATTTT. Its protein product is CASSPGQVGTDTQYF.

The chain has TRBV7-9 and TRBJ2-5; a weak D match, TRBD1 (6 bases). The length of the CDR3 is 14 residues. Trimming took 2 bases from V and 5 from J, leaving 12 bases between them. Germline-derived CDR1 and CDR2 are SEHNR and FQNEAQ (reference sequence). The CDR3 DNA reads TGTGCCAGCAGCTTACAGGGGTGGGGTGAGACCCAGTACTTC. Amino acids: CASSLQGWGETQYF.